Below are 17 T cell receptor beta chains sequenced from a single sample in a study of response to subunit inactivated influenza vaccine. Using its own MiXCR run on the RT-PCR reads, TCRdb lists one record per CDR3 protein. Here the sample spans some 800,000 distinct CDR3 sequences, about 20% being singletons. Sequencing used PBMCs from blood, obtained less than 6 days after vaccination. The source is a man between 45 and 60 years old who received an inactivated influenza vaccine.

This clonotype was detected ten times or more. The CDR3 spells CASADKPYGYTF. The CDR3 DNA is TGTGCCAGTGCGGACAAACCCTATGGCTACACCTTC. This chain joins TRBV6-5 and TRBJ1-2; D is perhaps TRBD1 (5 bases). The CDR3 is 12 residues long. Germline CDR1 reads MNHEY; CDR2 reads SVGAGI. Between the trimmed V and J ends, which lost 9 bases and 4 bases, there was a span of 12 bases.

The chain's CDR3 is CASSHSRTGNQPQHF. The DNA of the CDR3 is TGTGCCAGCAGTCACTCACGGACGGGCAATCAGCCCCAGCATTTT. The rearrangement uses TRBV12-3 or TRBV12-4 and TRBJ1-5; D unclear. This CDR3 contains 15 residues. The V and J ends lost 5 bases and 2 bases respectively, with 13 bases between them.

In its sample, this clonotype was seen a few times. The rearrangement links TRBV20-1 to TRBJ2-7; the D gene is possibly TRBD2 (5 bases). This CDR3 spans 16 amino acids. Trimming stripped 0 bases from V and 2 bases from J, with 17 bases between. Germline CDR1 reads DFQATT; CDR2 reads SNEGSKA (reference sequence). The CDR3 DNA reads as TGCAGTGCTAGAGATCTAGAGGGTAAGGATCCCTACGAGCAGTACTTC. It codes for CSARDLEGKDPYEQYF.

This chain joins TRBV9 and TRBJ2-1; TRBD2 aligns across 10 bases. The germline V gene encodes CDR1 SGDLS and CDR2 YYNGEE. V was pared by 3 bases and J by 0 bases, with 6 bases of the junction left unmatched. There are 17 residues in the CDR3. CDR3: CASSGTSGISSYNEQFF. The CDR3 nucleotides read TGTGCCAGCAGCGGGACTAGCGGAATTAGCTCCTACAATGAGCAGTTCTTC.

CDR3: CSASPLAGIYNEQFF. As DNA, the CDR3 is TGCAGTGCGAGTCCTCTAGCGGGAATTTACAATGAGCAGTTCTTC. The chain combines TRBV20-1 with TRBJ2-1; 9 bases match TRBD2. Germline CDR1 DFQATT, CDR2 SNEGSKA (reference sequence). This CDR3 comprises 15 residues. Trimming took 6 bases from V and 4 from J; bases not matched to a gene: 10.

Many counts were recorded for this clonotype. The chain is built from TRBV12-3 or TRBV12-4 and TRBJ1-2; the D gene is possibly TRBD1 (6 bases). V was clipped by 3 bases and J by 4 bases, with 12 bases between them. The CDR3 runs 14 residues. Written as DNA, the CDR3 is TGTGCCAGCAGTTTCACAGGGCCCGGCTATGGCTACACCTTC. This encodes CASSFTGPGYGYTF.

This clonotype occurred a few times. V is TRBV20-1 and J is TRBJ2-7; 9 nucleotides line up with TRBD1. The CDR3 contains 16 residues. Germline V gene lookup returns CDR1 DFQATT and CDR2 SNEGSKA (reference sequence). The ends lost 3 bases at V and 5 bases at J; junction bases unmatched: 14. The CDR3 nucleotides read TGCAGTGCTAGCCCCCCGGGAGGACAGGGGTTGCACGAGCAGTACTTC. Residues: CSASPPGGQGLHEQYF.

This chain links TRBV19 with TRBJ2-4, with D tentatively TRBD2 (6 bases). Germline loops: CDR1 LNHDA, CDR2 SQIVND (reference sequence). V shed 2 bases and J shed 4 bases, with 12 bases lying between them. The CDR3 length is 15 residues. As DNA, the CDR3 is TGTGCCAGTAGTATAACCGGGAGTGGGAAAAACATTCAGTACTTC. It codes for CASSITGSGKNIQYF.

The sample holds a few counts of this clonotype. This chain joins TRBV7-8 and TRBJ1-5, with D possibly TRBD1 on 6 matching bases. Trimming removed 5 bases at V and 6 bases at J, with 17 bases between. The CDR3 is 15 amino acids. The germline V gene encodes CDR1 SGHVS and CDR2 FQNEAQ. The CDR3 DNA follows: TGTGCCAGCAGCCCCGGAGGGGGGGCAAGTCAGCCCCAGCATTTT. The encoded protein is CASSPGGGASQPQHF.

The chain is built from TRBV20-1 and TRBJ2-5, with D possibly being TRBD2 (6 bases). CDR1 DFQATT and CDR2 SNEGSKA come from the germline V gene (reference sequence). V shed 6 bases and J shed 1 base, with 12 bases lying between them. There are 13 residues in the CDR3. CDR3 region: CSARGTFQETQYF. For the CDR3, the DNA is TGCAGTGCCCGGGGGACGTTCCAAGAGACCCAGTACTTC.

This clonotype was counted ten times or more. The chain is built from TRBV5-5 and TRBJ2-1; D is perhaps TRBD1 (6 bases). Germline V CDR1 and CDR2: SGHKS, YYEKEE (reference sequence). Trimming removed 4 bases from V and 8 bases from J, with 22 bases in between. The CDR3 totals 16 residues. The CDR3 nucleotides read TGTGCCAGCAGCGAAACAGGGCCCTTCTTTTTGGATGAGCAGTTCTTC. Translated, it gives CASSETGPFFLDEQFF.

The genes are TRBV20-1 and TRBJ2-5, with 8 bases lining up with TRBD1. The CDR3 has 15 residues. With V trimmed by 6 bases and J by 4 bases, 13 bases remained unmatched. Germline-derived CDR1 and CDR2 are DFQATT and SNEGSKA (reference sequence). This chain's CDR3 is CSAPVQGARRETQYF. As DNA, the CDR3 is TGCAGTGCCCCGGTCCAGGGGGCGCGAAGAGAGACCCAGTACTTC.

This clonotype was counted only a few times. The chain links TRBV27 to TRBJ1-4; possible D gene TRBD1, 5 bases. The germline gives CDR1 MNHEY, CDR2 SMNVEV (reference sequence). CDR3 length equals 17 residues. V was clipped by 8 bases and J by 7 bases, with 26 bases between them. The CDR3 bases are TGTGCCAGCCGCATGTGGGGTTTGACAGACGCATCTGAAAAACTGTTTTTT. Residues: CASRMWGLTDASEKLFF. The variable domain in full, completed from reference TRBV27 and TRBJ1-4, reads EAQVTQNPRYLITVTGKKLTVTCSQNMNHEYMSWYRQDPGLGLRQIYYSMNVEVTDKGDVPEGYKVSRKEKRNFPLILESPSPNQTSLYFCASRMWGLTDASEKLFFGSGTQLSVL.

This clonotype was recorded a few times. This rearrangement joins TRBV20-1 to TRBJ1-1; TRBD1 aligns across 8 bases. The CDR3 runs to 11 residues. The V segment lost 5 bases and the J segment 7 bases; nucleotides outside the gene matches: 3. Per the germline V gene, CDR1 is DFQATT and CDR2 is SNEGSKA (reference sequence). This chain's CDR3 is CSAGQGSEAFF. The CDR3 bases are TGCAGTGCTGGACAGGGTAGTGAAGCTTTCTTT.

There are many counts of this clonotype. At one boundary the junction diverges from the germline segment, which might be a read error. The rearrangement joins TRBV12-3 or TRBV12-4 to TRBJ2-4; tentative D call: TRBD2 (6 bases). There are 11 residues in the CDR3. CDR3 loop: CASSSLAAGNF. CDR3 nucleotide sequence: TGTGCCAGCAGTTCGCTAGCTGCGGGGAACTTC.

In this sample, this clonotype turned up many times. The gene calls are TRBV10-3 and TRBJ1-2; D is uncertain. The germline V and J ends were trimmed by 10 bases and 8 bases, with 20 bases remaining between them. The CDR3 covers 13 residues. From germline, CDR1 is ENHRY and CDR2 SYGVKD. The CDR3 DNA is TGTGCCACCGACCCCGCCACCGAGGGCGGCTACACCTTC. Its protein is CATDPATEGGYTF.

This chain connects TRBV3-1 to TRBJ2-1; 8 nucleotides match TRBD2. V lost 1 base, J lost 6 bases, and 2 bases stayed unmatched. This CDR3 spans 14 amino acids. CDR1 LGHDT and CDR2 YNNKEL come from the germline V gene (reference sequence). The CDR3 loop reads CASSQGTSFNEQFF. The CDR3 DNA is TGTGCCAGCAGCCAAGGGACTAGCTTCAATGAGCAGTTCTTC.